A selection of T cell receptor beta chains follows, all from one sample in a study of blood T cell repertoires in COVID-19. Clones were read by immunoSEQ multiplex PCR, and TCRdb kept only the in-frame ones, dropping some. The sample yields fewer than 200,000 clones, over 80% seen once. Sequencing used peripheral blood. The receptors stem from a woman aged 70 to 79 with COVID-19, enrolled during active disease. The CDR3 runs from the conserved cysteine through the conserved F or W. D genes are given only for firm matches. Clone size is stated in some rows and not others, as once, few, many or a class when expanded.

clone size	J gene	D gene	V gene	CDR3 length	CDR3 DNA	CDR3 protein
.	TRBJ1-5	.	TRBV7-2	17	TGTGCCAGCAGCCCCCGGTCCGGTAGCGTCCTCAATCAGCCCCAGCATTTT	CASSPRSGSVLNQPQHF
.	TRBJ2-7	TRBD2	TRBV5-1	15	TGCGCCAGCAGCCTCCTCCCCGGACTAGCGGGCGAGCAGTACTTC	CASSLLPGLAGEQYF
.	TRBJ1-2	.	TRBV2	14	TGTGCCAGCAGTGAAGCCGGGGGGAACTATGGCTACACCTTC	CASSEAGGNYGYTF
.	TRBJ1-2	.	TRBV6-1	15	TGTGCCAGCAGTGAAGGATTCCTTGAAAAGCGGGGCTACACCTTC	CASSEGFLEKRGYTF
.	TRBJ1-5	.	TRBV19	13	TGTGCCAGTAGTATCGGGGATTACCAGCCCCAGCATTTT	CASSIGDYQPQHF
.	TRBJ2-7	TRBD2	TRBV6-2/TRBV6-3	16	TGTGCCAGCAGTTCACGACTAGCGGGAGAGCAGGACGAGCAGTACTTC	CASSSRLAGEQDEQYF
once	TRBJ2-2	.	TRBV7-6	16	TGTGCCAGCAGCTTAGGGCAGGGGACGAACACCGGGGAGCTGTTTTTT	CASSLGQGTNTGELFF
.	TRBJ1-4	.	TRBV2	13	TGTGCCAGCAGTGGGGTACAGATTGAAAAACTGTTTTTT	CASSGVQIEKLFF
few	TRBJ2-7	TRBD2	TRBV15	17	TGTGCCACCAGCAGAGATAGAATTTCCGGGGGGGCCTACGAGCAGTACTTC	CATSRDRISGGAYEQYF
.	TRBJ2-1	TRBD2	TRBV6-2/TRBV6-3	16	TGTGCCAGCACCCCCGAACCGGGACTAGCGCATAAGGAGCAGTTCTTC	CASTPEPGLAHKEQFF
.	TRBJ2-5	TRBD1	TRBV28	17	TGTGCCAGCAGTTTAATAAGCCGGGACAGCAGTCAAGAGACCCAGTACTTC	CASSLISRDSSQETQYF
few	TRBJ1-5	.	TRBV2	12	TGTGCCAGCAGTGACCAAAATCAGCCCCAGCATTTT	CASSDQNQPQHF
.	TRBJ2-3	.	TRBV5-1	15	TGCGCCAGCAGCTTAGCTAGCGTAAGCACAGATACGCAGTATTTT	CASSLASVSTDTQYF
.	TRBJ1-3	.	TRBV7-9	15	TGTGCCAGCAGCCGAGAGCTCCGAGATGGAAACACCATATATTTT	CASSRELRDGNTIYF
.	TRBJ2-5	TRBD1	TRBV10-3	19	TGTGCCATCAGTAACCCTAACGGGGACAGGGTAGCTCCGGGGGAGACCCAGTACTTC	CAISNPNGDRVAPGETQYF
.	TRBJ2-2	TRBD2	TRBV11-3	15	TGTGCCAGCAGCTTAGAAGGGACTACCACCGGGGAGCTGTTTTTT	CASSLEGTTTGELFF
.	TRBJ2-3	TRBD2	TRBV5-4	15	TGTGCCAGCAGCGTGGGAGGGCAGAGCACAGATACGCAGTATTTT	CASSVGGQSTDTQYF